These 12 T cell receptor beta chains share one sample of origin, sequenced in a study of radiotherapy plus CTLA-4 blockade in lung cancer. Data came from immunoSEQ multiplex PCR; TCRdb stores just in-frame clones and leaves some out. The data show approximately 89,000 clones, over 80% seen once. The starting material was peripheral blood, obtained from a patient treated with radiotherapy plus ipilimumab. These receptors came from a human donor with non-small cell lung cancer that progressed on radiotherapy plus ipilimumab.

J is TRBJ2-6 and V is TRBV7-9, with D perhaps being TRBD1 or TRBD2 (5 bases each). Germline loops: CDR1 SEHNR, CDR2 FQNEAQ (reference sequence). The CDR3 spans 17 residues. Trimming removed 2 bases at V and 0 bases at J, with 11 bases between. This CDR3 is CASSLMGRSSGANVLTF. The CDR3 DNA is TGTGCCAGCAGCTTAATGGGACGGAGCTCTGGGGCCAACGTCCTGACTTTC.

The chain uses TRBV7-2 and TRBJ2-5, with 9 positions matching TRBD2. The ends lost 5 bases at V and 4 bases at J; junction bases unmatched: 11. The CDR3 length is 16 residues. Germline-derived CDR1 and CDR2 are SGHTA and FQGNSA. CDR3 loop: CASSLPYGGGGETQYF. DNA for the CDR3: TGTGCCAGCAGCCTCCCCTACGGCGGGGGGGGAGAGACCCAGTACTTC.

This clone appeared once. The chain has TRBV19 and TRBJ2-2; 7 bases fit TRBD2. This CDR3 has 14 residues. Unmatched junction bases numbered 1, after V lost 6 bases and J lost 0 bases. CDR1 and CDR2 from the germline V gene are LNHDA and SQIVND (reference sequence). The CDR3 here is CASSGRSNTGELFF. CDR3 bases: TGTGCCAGTAGCGGGAGGTCGAACACCGGGGAGCTGTTTTTT. The full variable domain, its missing parts supplied by reference TRBV19 and TRBJ2-2, is DGGITQSPKYLFRKEGQNVTLSCEQNLNHDAMYWYRQDPGQGLRLIYYSQIVNDFQKGDIAEGYSVSREKKESFPLTVTSAQKNPTAFYLCASSGRSNTGELFFGEGSRLTVL.

The chain couples TRBV7-9 to TRBJ1-4; D call uncertain. Trimming pared 8 bases from V and 5 bases from J, leaving 15 bases between. The CDR3 is made up of 14 amino acids. In germline, CDR1 is SEHNR, CDR2 FQNEAQ (reference sequence). The CDR3 here is CASGSGNLNEKLFF. CDR3 coding DNA: TGTGCCAGCGGATCCGGGAACCTCAATGAAAAACTGTTTTTT.

V and J are TRBV27 and TRBJ1-6; no definite D call. The CDR3 length is 16 residues. Trimming shortened V by 6 bases and J by 0 bases, and 12 bases separated the two germline ends. The V gene's germline CDR1 is MNHEY and CDR2 SMNVEV (reference sequence). CDR3 region: CASSLEATSYNSPLHF. The CDR3 DNA is TGTGCCAGCAGCCTAGAGGCAACCTCCTATAATTCACCCCTCCACTTT.

CDR3 protein: CASGSIRTQYF. As DNA, the CDR3 is TGTGCCAGCGGATCGATTCGTACGCAGTATTTT. The chain links TRBV27 to TRBJ2-3; D unresolved. CDR1 is MNHEY and CDR2 is SMNVEV in the germline V gene (reference sequence). Trimming stripped 8 bases from V and 8 bases from J, with 11 bases between. The CDR3 is 11 residues long.

The chain has TRBV6-1 and TRBJ1-5; D gene uncertain. CDR3 length equals 15 residues. V was trimmed by 7 bases and J by 4 bases, leaving 17 bases between them. In germline, CDR1 is MNHNS, CDR2 SASEGT. In DNA, the CDR3 is TGTGCCAGCATCCCCGTACTGTGGGGTAATCAGCCCCAGCATTTT. Translated, it gives CASIPVLWGNQPQHF.

This clone was detected only a few times. The V and J genes are TRBV4-3 and TRBJ2-7; D is uncertain. V was shortened by 3 bases and J by 1 base, with 7 bases between the two germline ends. From germline, CDR1 is LGHNA and CDR2 YSLEER. This CDR3 is built from 13 residues. The CDR3 bases are TGCGCCAGCAGCCAGGTGAGGTCCTACGAGCAGTACTTC. This codes for CASSQVRSYEQYF.

This chain links TRBV5-6 with TRBJ2-3; 11 nucleotides agree with TRBD2. The V and J ends lost 7 bases and 4 bases, in that order; junction bases with no gene match: 8. CDR1 is SGHDT and CDR2 is YYEEEE in the germline V gene. This CDR3 is 15 amino acids long. CDR3 in amino acids: CASGNSGGAADTQYF. As DNA, the CDR3 is TGTGCCAGCGGAAATAGCGGGGGGGCCGCAGATACGCAGTATTTT.

This clone came up once. This chain links TRBV7-2 with TRBJ2-2, with TRBD2 identical over 8 bases. The length of the CDR3 is 17 residues. Germline V CDR1 and CDR2: SGHTA, FQGNSA. V lost 1 base to trimming and J lost 0 bases; unmatched junction nucleotides: 4. This CDR3 reads CASSLVAGGSNTGELFF. The CDR3 coding sequence is TGTGCCAGCAGCTTAGTTGCGGGGGGATCGAACACCGGGGAGCTGTTTTTT. The full variable domain, completed using reference TRBV7-2 and TRBJ2-2, is GAGVSQSPSNKVTEKGKDVELRCDPISGHTALYWYRQSLGQGLEFLIYFQGNSAPDKSGLPSDRFSAERTGGSVSTLTIQRTQQEDSAVYLCASSLVAGGSNTGELFFGEGSRLTVL.

The chain has TRBV19 and TRBJ1-1; D gene uncertain. V lost 3 bases to trimming and J lost 3 bases, with 17 bases between them. The CDR3 spans 16 residues. CDR1 is LNHDA and CDR2 is SQIVND in the germline V gene (reference sequence). CDR3: CASSIVLGGWDTEAFF. CDR3 sequence (DNA): TGTGCCAGTAGTATTGTTTTGGGAGGGTGGGACACTGAAGCTTTCTTT. The complete variable domain, with remaining parts taken from reference TRBV19 and TRBJ1-1, reads DGGITQSPKYLFRKEGQNVTLSCEQNLNHDAMYWYRQDPGQGLRLIYYSQIVNDFQKGDIAEGYSVSREKKESFPLTVTSAQKNPTAFYLCASSIVLGGWDTEAFFGQGTRLTVV.

V is TRBV11-3 and J is TRBJ2-3; a weak D match, TRBD2 (6 bases). The V gene lost 5 bases and the J gene lost 3 bases, with 15 bases spanning the gap. Germline V lookup: CDR1 SGHNT, CDR2 YENEEA. This CDR3 is 15 amino acids long. As DNA, the CDR3 is TGTGCCAGCAGCCCCCGACTAGTCGCGACAGATACGCAGTATTTT. Protein product: CASSPRLVATDTQYF.